The T cell receptor (beta chain) under discussion was sequenced for a study of shared clonotypes between healthy human individuals. Each of the donors was a healthy adult who was HIV-negative and had not had a recent acute infection or vaccination. Into CD45RA+ naive and CD45RA-negative memory subsets, the CD4+ cells were split. Germline V gene data show CDR1 as LNHDA and CDR2 as SQIVND (reference sequence). This CDR3 spans 14 amino acids. The V end was cut by 4 bases, the J end by 5 bases, with 14 bases between. Several immunoSEQ plates held equal portions of the genomic DNA taken from each subset. Measured with immunoSEQ multiplex PCR; TCRdb has only the in-frame clones, and not every one. The table has roughly 2 million clones, 95% seen once; the top ten hold more than 0.1%. This clone has just one count.

This TCR was recovered from a man between 18 and 29 years old in good health. The sequenced sample consisted of naive CD4+ T cells sorted from blood. Subset of the sample: CD45RA+ positively selected. The chain links TRBV19 to TRBJ2-5; the D gene is possibly TRBD2 (5 bases). CDR3: CASSTRVARETQYF. DNA of the CDR3: TGTGCCAGTAGTACCCGGGTAGCGCGGGAGACCCAGTACTTC.